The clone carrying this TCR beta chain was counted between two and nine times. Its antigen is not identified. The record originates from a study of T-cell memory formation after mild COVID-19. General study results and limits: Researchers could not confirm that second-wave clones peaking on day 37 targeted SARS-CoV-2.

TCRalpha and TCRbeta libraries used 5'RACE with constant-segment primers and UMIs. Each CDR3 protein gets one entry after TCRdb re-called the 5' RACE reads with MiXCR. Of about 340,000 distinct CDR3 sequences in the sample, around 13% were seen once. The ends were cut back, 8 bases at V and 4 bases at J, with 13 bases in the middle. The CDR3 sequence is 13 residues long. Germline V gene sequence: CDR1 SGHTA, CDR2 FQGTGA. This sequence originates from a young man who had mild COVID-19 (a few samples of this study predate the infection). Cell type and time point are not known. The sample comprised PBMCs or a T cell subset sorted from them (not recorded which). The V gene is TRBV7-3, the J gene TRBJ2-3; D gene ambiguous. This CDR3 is CASRGVGADTQYF. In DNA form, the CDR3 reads TGTGCCAGCCGTGGTGTTGGGGCAGATACGCAGTATTTT.